The rows below give T cell receptor beta chains drawn from one sample of a study of Ad26.COV2.S vaccination and SARS-CoV-2 variants. TCRdb's table, derived via immunoSEQ multiplex PCR, lists solely in-frame clones and lacks some. The sample consists of over 110,000 clones, roughly 88% of them appearing once. The material was peripheral blood, obtained after recovery from COVID-19. Receptor source: a human donor who had recovered from COVID-19. The CDR3 runs from the conserved cysteine through the conserved F or W. A D gene is named only where the DNA matches it firmly. Where a row states a size, it is once, few, many or the class of an expanded clone; other rows omit it.

>.|TRBV2|TRBJ2-3|.
TGTGCCAGCATCTCGGGACCCTCGGCGACAGATACGCAGTATTTT
CASISGPSATDTQYF
>.|TRBV3-1/TRBV3-2|TRBJ1-5|TRBD1
TGTGCCAGCAGCCAGGCAACAGGGGGAAGCAATCAGCCCCAGCATTTT
CASSQATGGSNQPQHF
>.|TRBV5-1|TRBJ1-4|.
TGCGCCAGCAGCAACGGGACGGGGAATGAAAAACTGTTTTTT
CASSNGTGNEKLFF
>once|TRBV10-3|TRBJ2-7|TRBD2
TGTGCCATCAGTGAAAAGGGAGGGGACGAGCAGTACTTC
CAISEKGGDEQYF
>.|TRBV19|TRBJ1-2|TRBD1
TGTGCCAGTAGGCGACAGGGCGCGGACTATGGCTACACCTTC
CASRRQGADYGYTF
>.|TRBV5-4|TRBJ2-1|.
TGTGCCAGCAGCCCCCCCTACAGGGATAATGAGCAGTTCTTC
CASSPPYRDNEQFF
>.|TRBV3-1/TRBV3-2|TRBJ2-3|TRBD2
TGTGCCAGCAGCCTAGGACTAGTAGGAGATACGCAGTATTTT
CASSLGLVGDTQYF
>.|TRBV4-3|TRBJ2-1|.
TGCGCCAGCTCCCCCGAGGGGGGCGGGTACAATGAGCAGTTCTTC
CASSPEGGGYNEQFF
>.|TRBV7-9|TRBJ2-7|.
TGTGCCAGCATTCCCCACGGTGGACAGTCATACGAGCAGTACTTC
CASIPHGGQSYEQYF
>.|TRBV28|TRBJ2-5|.
TGTGCCAGCAGTCCCGTTGGGGGGTGGCAAGAGACCCAGTACTTC
CASSPVGGWQETQYF
>.|TRBV11-2|TRBJ2-5|.
TGTGCCAGCAGCTTGAACGGGGACGGGACCCAGTACTTC
CASSLNGDGTQYF
>.|TRBV30|TRBJ1-6|.
TGTGCCTGGCAGGAAGAAAGCTCCTATAATTCACCCCTCCACTTT
CAWQEESSYNSPLHF
>.|TRBV6-5|TRBJ2-7|.
TGTGCCAGCAAGACGGGAGACTACGAGCAGTACTTC
CASKTGDYEQYF
>.|TRBV6-5|TRBJ1-1|.
TGTGCCAGCAGTTATGCGGGGTCAAACGCTGAAGCTTTCTTT
CASSYAGSNAEAFF
>once|TRBV4-2|TRBJ1-1|TRBD1
TGTGCCAGCAGCCGAACACCGGGACAGGGGGCCTCTGAAGCTTTCTTT
CASSRTPGQGASEAFF
>.|TRBV4-3|TRBJ2-7|TRBD2
TGCGCCAGCAGCCAAGGACTAGCGGGGGGACTCTACGAGCAGTACTTC
CASSQGLAGGLYEQYF
>.|TRBV27|TRBJ2-1|.
TGTGCCAGCAGTCTCTACAATGAGCAGTTCTTC
CASSLYNEQFF
>.|TRBV25-1|TRBJ2-1|.
TGTGCCAGCAGTGTCCCACAGGTGGTAGCGTGGTACAATGAGCAGTTCTTC
CASSVPQVVAWYNEQFF
>.|TRBV7-2|TRBJ2-6|.
TGTGCCAGCAGCTTCGGGCGACTATCCTCATCTGGGGCCAACGTCCTGACTTTC
CASSFGRLSSSGANVLTF
>.|TRBV2|TRBJ2-3|.
TGTGCCAGCAGTGAGATCACAGATACGCAGTATTTT
CASSEITDTQYF
>.|TRBV2|TRBJ2-7|TRBD2
TGTGCCAGCAGTGTCCTCAGCGGGGGACGGTACGAGCAGTACTTC
CASSVLSGGRYEQYF
>.|TRBV6-5|TRBJ1-1|TRBD1
TGTGCCAGCAGCAGGGACAGGGCAACTGAAGCTTTCTTT
CASSRDRATEAFF